This passage covers 29 T cell receptor beta chains from one sample sequenced in a study of cytomegalovirus exposure and HLA in healthy donors. PCR amplification relied on 60 Vbeta primers (plus 13 Jbeta primers). This table comes from immunoSEQ multiplex PCR, and its TCRdb copy is limited to in-frame clones, with some not included. The sample contains some 110,000 clones, around three quarters of which appear only once. The sample consisted of PBMCs. The receptors derive from a man between 35 and 55 years old in good health and CMV-seronegative.

The V call is TRBV27, the J call TRBJ2-5; TRBD2 aligns across 7 bases. The J call is in doubt because the DNA end fits TRBJ2-7 better. The CDR3 runs to 15 residues. The germline V gene has CDR1 MNHEY and CDR2 SMNVEV (reference sequence). The CDR3 spells CASSPLREGIYEQYF. The CDR3 DNA reads as TGTGCCAGCAGTCCCCTTAGGGAGGGAATCTACGAGCAGTACTTC.

The chain uses TRBV25-1 and TRBJ2-7; 10 nucleotides align to TRBD2. Losses at the gene ends were 3 bases for V and 0 bases for J; bases not matched to a gene: 5. Germline lookup yields CDR1 MGHDK and CDR2 SYGVNS. CDR3 length: 16 residues. CDR3 loop: CASSDWTSGRSYEQYF. The CDR3 DNA follows: TGTGCCAGCAGTGACTGGACTAGCGGCCGCTCCTACGAGCAGTACTTC.

The rearrangement joins TRBV9 to TRBJ2-7; 8 bases are shared with TRBD1. This CDR3 spans 13 amino acids. V lost 3 bases and J lost 7; bases outside the gene matches: 6. Germline-derived CDR1 and CDR2 are SGDLS and YYNGEE. The CDR3: CASSDFGQGEQYF. As DNA, the CDR3 is TGTGCCAGCAGCGACTTCGGACAGGGAGAGCAGTACTTC.

V gene TRBV5-1 combines with J gene TRBJ2-5; weak D call: TRBD1 (5 bases). The J call is uncertain, as TRBJ2-7 better fits the DNA end. Germline lookup yields CDR1 SGHRS and CDR2 YFSETQ. CDR3 length equals 16 residues. CDR3 nucleotide sequence: TGCGCCAGCAGCTTGGCCCGGCCGTCCAGGGTGGACGAGCAGTACTTC. Its translation: CASSLARPSRVDEQYF.

The chain recombines TRBV7-6 with TRBJ2-5; maybe TRBD2 (6 bases). The DNA end is a closer match to TRBJ2-7, so the J assignment may be wrong. In germline, CDR1 is SGHVS, CDR2 FNYEAQ. There are 13 residues in the CDR3. Written as DNA, the CDR3 is TGTGCCAGCAGCCCCCAGGAGGGGTACGAGCAGTACTTC. It specifies CASSPQEGYEQYF.

The V call is TRBV7-9, the J call TRBJ1-4, with 8 bases lining up with TRBD1. After removal of 5 bases from V and 8 bases from J, the junction contained 10 bases not matched to a gene. The CDR3 is made up of 15 amino acids. The germline CDR1 and CDR2 sequences are SEHNR and FQNEAQ (reference sequence). The CDR3, as DNA: TGTGCCAGCAGCGAGAGACAGGGGACAAGCGAAAAACTGTTTTTT. This translates into CASSERQGTSEKLFF.

This chain uses TRBV11-2 with TRBJ2-7, with 7 bases matching TRBD1. This CDR3 spans 14 amino acids. Germline V lookup: CDR1 SGHAT, CDR2 FQNNGV. The V gene end was trimmed by 5 bases and the J gene end by 2 bases; junction bases not matched to a gene: 6. CDR3 in DNA: TGTGCCAGCAGCGTCGACAGGGATACCTACGAGCAGTACTTC. Encoded protein: CASSVDRDTYEQYF.

This rearrangement joins TRBV18 to TRBJ1-1; D is ambiguous. Germline V gene sequence: CDR1 KGHSH, CDR2 LQKENI. V was cut by 0 bases and J by 0 bases, with 8 bases left in between. The CDR3 has 15 amino acids. CDR3 DNA sequence: TGTGCCAGCTCACCACCGGCGGGGATGAACACTGAAGCTTTCTTT. Its protein is CASSPPAGMNTEAFF.

The chain carries TRBV11-2 and TRBJ2-7, with 8 nucleotides matching TRBD1. CDR1 is SGHAT, CDR2 FQNNGV, per germline. Trimming removed 2 bases from V and 3 bases from J; junction bases left unmatched: 3. This CDR3 contains 14 residues. The CDR3: CASSLLQGVYEQYF. Written as DNA, the CDR3 is TGTGCCAGCAGCTTACTACAGGGGGTCTACGAGCAGTACTTC. Filled out from reference TRBV11-2 and TRBJ2-7, the complete variable domain reads EAGVAQSPRYKIIEKRQSVAFWCNPISGHATLYWYQQILGQGPKLLIQFQNNGVVDDSQLPKDRFSAERLKGVDSTLKIQPAKLEDSAVYLCASSLLQGVYEQYFGPGTRLTVT.

The CDR3 DNA reads TGTGCCAGCAGCGGTAGTAACACAGATACGCAGTATTTT. Translating it yields CASSGSNTDTQYF. V and J are TRBV9 and TRBJ2-3; D unclear. CDR1 is SGDLS, CDR2 YYNGEE, per germline. With 3 bases removed from V and 2 bases from J, the gap between germline ends came to 7 bases. The CDR3 contains 13 residues.

This clone was seen only a few times. The rearrangement links TRBV18 to TRBJ1-5, with 9 bases matching TRBD1. Germline V gives CDR1 KGHSH, CDR2 LQKENI. The V segment lost 3 bases and the J segment 3 bases; nucleotides outside the gene matches: 3. This CDR3 is built from 15 residues. The CDR3 region is CASSPGQGFNQPQHF. The DNA of the CDR3 is TGTGCCAGCTCACCGGGACAGGGCTTCAATCAGCCCCAGCATTTT. Full variable domain (remainder filled in from reference TRBV18 and TRBJ1-5): NAGVMQNPRHLVRRRGQEARLRCSPMKGHSHVYWYRQLPEEGLKFMVYLQKENIIDESGMPKERFSAEFPKEGPSILRIQQVVRGDSAAYFCASSPGQGFNQPQHFGDGTRLSIL.

This clone occurred a few times. The rearrangement joins TRBV7-6 to TRBJ2-7, with D hard to call. Trimming pared 1 base from V and 0 bases from J, leaving 10 bases between. This CDR3 contains 15 residues. Germline V gene data show CDR1 as SGHVS and CDR2 as FNYEAQ. The CDR3 DNA reads TGTGCCAGCAGCTTAGTCGTAGACTTCTCCTACGAGCAGTACTTC. Amino acid sequence: CASSLVVDFSYEQYF.

DNA for the CDR3: TGCGCCAGCAGCCAAGGTTCAGGCCAGGGGGATCAGCCCCAGCATTTT. Residues: CASSQGSGQGDQPQHF. The chain couples TRBV4-1 to TRBJ1-5; TRBD1 matches at 7 bases. V lost 1 base, J lost 5 bases, and 8 bases stayed unmatched. The CDR3 is 16 residues long. Per the germline V gene, CDR1 is MGHRA and CDR2 is YSYEKL.

The chain recombines TRBV5-4 with TRBJ1-4, with 7 bases lining up with TRBD1. The CDR3 consists of 15 residues. Germline CDR1 and CDR2: SGHNT and YYREEE (reference sequence). J was trimmed by 7 bases and V by 4 bases; bases with no gene match: 10. The CDR3: CASSNTGTAVEKLFF. CDR3 sequence (DNA): TGTGCCAGCAGCAACACCGGGACAGCAGTTGAAAAACTGTTTTTT. The complete variable domain, with remaining parts taken from reference TRBV5-4 and TRBJ1-4, reads ETGVTQSPTHLIKTRGQQVTLRCSSQSGHNTVSWYQQALGQGPQFIFQYYREEENGRGNFPPRFSGLQFPNYSSELNVNALELDDSALYLCASSNTGTAVEKLFFGSGTQLSVL.

This clone was observed a few times. The CDR3 DNA reads TGTGCCAGCAGCTTAGGGACATCTCGGTTCTTC. It yields the protein CASSLGTSRFF. The V and J genes are TRBV7-3 and TRBJ2-1; tentative D call: TRBD1 (6 bases). Germline CDR1 is SGHTA and CDR2 is FQGTGA. This CDR3 contains 11 residues. The V end lost 2 bases, the J end lost 15 bases, and 11 bases lay between the germline ends.

The gene calls are TRBV18 and TRBJ1-2; D not resolved. V was cut by 3 bases and J by 6 bases, with 17 bases left in between. There are 15 residues in the CDR3. Per germline, CDR1 KGHSH and CDR2 LQKENI. The chain's CDR3 is CASSPLDSDGNGYTF. For the CDR3, the DNA is TGTGCCAGCTCACCCCTGGACTCCGACGGTAATGGCTACACCTTC. The variable domain in full, with the rest retrieved from reference TRBV18 and TRBJ1-2, is NAGVMQNPRHLVRRRGQEARLRCSPMKGHSHVYWYRQLPEEGLKFMVYLQKENIIDESGMPKERFSAEFPKEGPSILRIQQVVRGDSAAYFCASSPLDSDGNGYTFGSGTRLTVV.

This chain uses TRBV7-9 with TRBJ1-1, with a weak D call TRBD1 (6 bases). The germline V and J ends were trimmed by 3 bases and 2 bases, with 10 bases remaining between them. The germline gives CDR1 SEHNR, CDR2 FQNEAQ (reference sequence). The CDR3 spans 14 residues. The CDR3 loop is CASSFGQSNTEAFF. The CDR3, as DNA: TGTGCCAGCAGCTTCGGACAGTCCAACACTGAAGCTTTCTTT. The variable domain in full, completed from reference TRBV7-9 and TRBJ1-1, reads DTGVSQNPRHKITKRGQNVTFRCDPISEHNRLYWYRQTLGQGPEFLTYFQNEAQLEKSRLLSDRFSAERPKGSFSTLEIQRTEQGDSAMYLCASSFGQSNTEAFFGQGTRLTVV.

The V call is TRBV5-4, the J call TRBJ2-7, with 8 bases lining up with TRBD1. The V gene end was trimmed by 4 bases and the J gene end by 2 bases; junction bases not matched to a gene: 5. The CDR3 length is 14 residues. Germline CDR1 SGHNT, CDR2 YYREEE (reference sequence). CDR3 nucleotides: TGTGCCAGCAGCCCTAAGGGACAGGCCTACGAGCAGTACTTC. Encoded protein: CASSPKGQAYEQYF.

This clone came up a few times. V and J are TRBV19 and TRBJ1-1; 11 nucleotides line up with TRBD1. CDR1 is LNHDA, CDR2 SQIVND, per germline (reference sequence). V dropped 7 bases and J dropped 8; count of bases not matched to a gene: 6. CDR3 length equals 13 residues. CDR3 sequence reads: CASTPDRGPEAFF. The CDR3 nucleotides read TGTGCCAGTACTCCGGACAGGGGGCCCGAAGCTTTCTTT.

The chain uses TRBV10-2 and TRBJ1-5; 7 bases map to TRBD1. The CDR3 covers 15 residues. V lost 3 bases to trimming and J lost 5 bases; unmatched junction nucleotides: 7. The germline gives CDR1 WSHSY, CDR2 SAAADI. The CDR3 region is CASSDSQGVYQPQHF. The CDR3 bases are TGCGCCAGCAGTGATTCCCAGGGGGTCTATCAGCCCCAGCATTTT.

The chain joins TRBV5-8 to TRBJ1-2; D call uncertain. V lost 2 bases and J lost 4, with 12 bases in between. The CDR3 covers 14 residues. The germline CDR1 and CDR2 sequences are SGHTS and YDEGEE. CDR3 residues: CASSFSSRGYGYTF. The CDR3 coding sequence is TGTGCCAGCAGCTTTTCTTCGCGAGGCTATGGCTACACCTTC.

The gene calls are TRBV7-9 and TRBJ2-2; 8 nucleotides line up with TRBD1. The CDR3 is 15 amino acids. V lost 5 bases, J lost 4 bases, and 6 bases stayed unmatched. Germline V gives CDR1 SEHNR, CDR2 FQNEAQ (reference sequence). DNA of the CDR3: TGTGCCAGCAGCCCCAGGGGGCAGGGCACCGGGGAGCTGTTTTTT. It encodes CASSPRGQGTGELFF.

This clone showed up just a few times. The rearrangement uses TRBV5-1 and TRBJ2-1; D is possibly TRBD2 (6 bases). This CDR3 comprises 15 residues. Germline CDR1 is SGHRS and CDR2 is YFSETQ. The V and J ends lost 1 base and 7 bases respectively, with 15 bases between them. This CDR3 is CASSLSRGRGNEQFF. The CDR3 DNA reads as TGCGCCAGCAGCTTGTCCCGGGGCCGGGGGAATGAGCAGTTCTTC.

This clone was found a few times. The rearrangement joins TRBV30 to TRBJ1-4; D is perhaps TRBD1 (5 bases). The CDR3 runs 12 residues. The V end lost 3 bases, the J end lost 7 bases, and 9 bases lay between the germline ends. The germline gives CDR1 GTSNPN, CDR2 SVGIG (reference sequence). The CDR3 protein is CAWRIGGEKLFF. CDR3 nucleotides: TGTGCCTGGAGGATCGGGGGTGAAAAACTGTTTTTT. The full variable domain, its missing parts supplied by reference TRBV30 and TRBJ1-4, is SQTIHQWPATLVQPVGSPLSLECTVEGTSNPNLYWYRQAAGRGLQLLFYSVGIGQISSEVPQNLSASRPQDRQFILSSKKLLLSDSGFYLCAWRIGGEKLFFGSGTQLSVL.

The rearrangement uses TRBV7-9 and TRBJ1-1, with TRBD1 identical over 9 bases. CDR3 length: 16 residues. Germline V gives CDR1 SEHNR, CDR2 FQNEAQ (reference sequence). V lost 5 bases, J lost 6 bases, and 13 bases stayed unmatched. CDR3 sequence: CASSKTPGQGTPEAFF. The CDR3 nucleotides are TGTGCCAGCAGCAAGACTCCGGGACAGGGAACCCCTGAAGCTTTCTTT.

In its sample, this clone was seen once. V is TRBV20-1 and J is TRBJ2-1; 7 nucleotides match TRBD2. The ends lost 8 bases at V and 10 bases at J; junction bases unmatched: 5. Germline V lookup: CDR1 DFQATT, CDR2 SNEGSKA (reference sequence). This CDR3 region has 10 residues. CDR3 sequence (DNA): TGCAGTCGCAGCGGGGTCGAGCAGTTCTTC. Its protein is CSRSGVEQFF.

As to this clone: One junction end does not reproduce the germline sequence, and a read error may be involved. The rearrangement links TRBV7-9 to TRBJ1-2; TRBD1 agrees at 7 bases. The CDR3 is made up of 16 amino acids. Per the germline V gene, CDR1 is SEHNR and CDR2 is FQNEAQ (reference sequence). For the CDR3, the DNA is TGTTCCAGCAGCTTAGAGAGACAGGGACGGCCCCATGGCTACACCTTC. It is translated as CSSSLERQGRPHGYTF. Using reference TRBV7-9 and TRBJ1-2 for the parts outside the CDR3, the full variable domain is DTGVSQNPRHKITKRGQNVTFRCDPISEHNRLYWYRQTLGQGPEFLTYFQNEAQLEKSRLLSDRFSAERPKGSFSTLEIQRTEQGDSAMYLCSSSLERQGRPHGYTFGSGTRLTVV.

This chain joins TRBV6-6 and TRBJ1-4; 10 bases map to TRBD1. The junction had 4 bases not matched to a gene; V was cut back by 3 bases and J by 6 bases. Germline loops: CDR1 MNHNY, CDR2 SVGAGI (reference sequence). The CDR3 covers 15 residues. The CDR3 is CASSYSGTGDEKLFF. The CDR3 DNA is TGTGCCAGCAGTTATTCCGGGACAGGGGATGAAAAACTGTTTTTT.

The J gene is TRBJ2-7, the V gene TRBV5-1; 7 nucleotides match TRBD2. The germline gives CDR1 SGHRS, CDR2 YFSETQ. The V gene end was trimmed by 2 bases and the J gene end by 2 bases; junction bases not matched to a gene: 10. This CDR3 spans 16 amino acids. CDR3 sequence: CASSLRDSSGPYEQYF. The CDR3 DNA reads TGCGCCAGCAGCTTACGAGATTCTAGCGGTCCCTACGAGCAGTACTTC.